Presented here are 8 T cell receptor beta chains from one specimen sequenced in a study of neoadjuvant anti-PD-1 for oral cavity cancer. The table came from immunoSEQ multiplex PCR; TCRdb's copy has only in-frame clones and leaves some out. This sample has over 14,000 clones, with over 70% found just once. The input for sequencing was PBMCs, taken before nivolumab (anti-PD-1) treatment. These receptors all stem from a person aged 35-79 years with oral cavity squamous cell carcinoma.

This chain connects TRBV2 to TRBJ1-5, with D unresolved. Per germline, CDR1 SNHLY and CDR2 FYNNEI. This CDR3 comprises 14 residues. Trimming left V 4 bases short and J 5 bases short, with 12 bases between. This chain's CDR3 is CASSVRPQYQPQHF. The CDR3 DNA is TGTGCCAGCAGTGTCAGGCCCCAATATCAGCCCCAGCATTTT.

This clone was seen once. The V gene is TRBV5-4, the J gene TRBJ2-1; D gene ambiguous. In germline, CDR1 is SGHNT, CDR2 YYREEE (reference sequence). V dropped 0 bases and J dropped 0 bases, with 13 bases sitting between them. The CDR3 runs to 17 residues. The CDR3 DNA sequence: TGTGCCAGCAGCTTGGCGGTGGCCGTTATCTCCTACAATGAGCAGTTCTTC. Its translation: CASSLAVAVISYNEQFF.

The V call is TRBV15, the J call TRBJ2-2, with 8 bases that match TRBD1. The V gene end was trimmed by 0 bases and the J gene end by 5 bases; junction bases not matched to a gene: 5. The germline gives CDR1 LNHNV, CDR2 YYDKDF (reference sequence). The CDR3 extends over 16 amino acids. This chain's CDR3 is CATSRDLQGETGELFF. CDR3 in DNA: TGTGCCACCAGCAGAGATTTACAGGGGGAAACCGGGGAGCTGTTTTTT.

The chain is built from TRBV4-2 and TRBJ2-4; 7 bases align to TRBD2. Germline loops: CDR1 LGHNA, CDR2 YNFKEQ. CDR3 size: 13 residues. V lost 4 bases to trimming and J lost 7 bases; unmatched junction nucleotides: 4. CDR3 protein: CASSRPGGNIQYF. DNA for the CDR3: TGTGCCAGCAGCCGGCCCGGGGGGAACATTCAGTACTTC.

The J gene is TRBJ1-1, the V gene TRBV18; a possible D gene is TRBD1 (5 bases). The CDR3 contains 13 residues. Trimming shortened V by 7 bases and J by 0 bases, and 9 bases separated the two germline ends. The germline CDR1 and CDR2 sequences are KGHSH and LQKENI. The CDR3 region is CASFGTVNTEAFF. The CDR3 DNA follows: TGTGCCAGCTTCGGGACGGTGAACACTGAAGCTTTCTTT.

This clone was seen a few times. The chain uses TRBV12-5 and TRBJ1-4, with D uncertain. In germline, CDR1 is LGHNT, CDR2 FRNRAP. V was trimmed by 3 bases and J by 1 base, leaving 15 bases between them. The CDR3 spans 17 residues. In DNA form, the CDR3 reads TGTGCTAGTGGTTTCCGACTCCCTTTTGGAACTAATGAAAAACTGTTTTTT. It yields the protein CASGFRLPFGTNEKLFF.

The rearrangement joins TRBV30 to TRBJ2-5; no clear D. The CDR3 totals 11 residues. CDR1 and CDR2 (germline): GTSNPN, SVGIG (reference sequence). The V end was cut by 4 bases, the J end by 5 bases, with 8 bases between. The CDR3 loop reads CAWNSVETQYF. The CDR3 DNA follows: TGTGCCTGGAACAGTGTCGAGACCCAGTACTTC. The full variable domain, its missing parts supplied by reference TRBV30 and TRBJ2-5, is SQTIHQWPATLVQPVGSPLSLECTVEGTSNPNLYWYRQAAGRGLQLLFYSVGIGQISSEVPQNLSASRPQDRQFILSSKKLLLSDSGFYLCAWNSVETQYFGPGTRLLVL.

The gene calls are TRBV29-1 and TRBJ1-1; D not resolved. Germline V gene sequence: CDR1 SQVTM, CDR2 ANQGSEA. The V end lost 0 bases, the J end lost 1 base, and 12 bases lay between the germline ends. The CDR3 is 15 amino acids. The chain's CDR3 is CSVEDGFWGNTEAFF. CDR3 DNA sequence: TGCAGCGTTGAAGATGGGTTTTGGGGGAACACTGAAGCTTTCTTT.